This T cell receptor (beta chain) was captured in a study of low-dose radiotherapy and immunotherapy resistance in tumors (dated by TCRdb to between 2021 and 2024). Notes on the research overall: Cohort 1 received 0.5 Gy per fraction every 2 weeks, with a prescribed total PTV dose of 6.5 Gy. For Cohort 2, the dose was 1 Gy per fraction given every two weeks, adding up to 13 Gy in total across 26 weeks. Patients were given nivolumab as a 240 mg flat dose every two weeks and ipilimumab at 1 mg/kg every six weeks, with both drugs delivered intravenously. Cyclophosphamide 200 mg/m2 was given intravenously every two weeks, one day before each radiation and immunotherapy administration. Starting on cycle 1 day 1, patients took 300 mg of aspirin by mouth once a day for four cycles. The trial did not randomize participants into treatment groups. Eight patients were included in the translational analysis, namely three from the first dose cohort plus the first five from the second dose cohort.

V trim: 2 bases; J trim: 4 bases; unmatched bases: 10. CDR1 and CDR2 (SGHTA, FQGNSA) derive from the germline V gene. The CDR3 sequence holds 17 residues, the cysteine and phenylalanine included. Only CDR3 DNA remains: 51 bases, in frame from the first base. This clonotype was counted at least ten times. The clone's antigen remains unknown. There are no base qualities to consult, and no much larger clone falls within one base. The data were produced on an Illumina HiSeq 2500. First-strand cDNA was synthesized using Superscript III and a set of TRAV- and TRBV-specific primers, so that both TCRalpha and TCRbeta chains were covered. TCRs were amplified with Phusion for around 18 PCR cycles using a constant-region primer together with the adapter attached to the V primers. Amplification of the isolated mRNA was done with the MessageAmp II aRNA Amplification Kit, which involved a roughly 16-hour in vitro transcription at 37 degrees C. The Dynabeads mRNA DIRECT Purification Kit was used to isolate the mRNA for TCR sequencing. A second approximately 23-cycle Phusion PCR added indexed Illumina adapters, and products were purified with AMPure XP beads. For the original study's pipeline: Custom Perl scripts pooled TCR sequences encoding the same protein, removed out-of-frame sequences and computed each clonotype's abundance. Any TCR sequence backed by just one read was left out of the analysis. Shannon entropy, Gini index, clonality, richness, and the frequency of TCRs shared between repertoires were included as repertoire metrics. The raw public data were reprocessed by TCRdb itself: fastp quality trimming at Q25, MiXCR clonotype calling, in-frame beta chains only. Every entry covers one CDR3 protein and lists the most common genes and DNA from its rows. The V and J calls come from TCRdb's annotation, not from the publication. This sample lists 35,000 to 50,000 distinct CDR3 sequences; 25% to 40% were detected once. Around 3.5% of the sample is held by the ten biggest clonotypes.

This specimen's time point label, interpreted: before trial treatment. The donors took part in RACIN, a single-arm, phase I, dose-escalation trial that combined nivolumab, ipilimumab, aspirin, low-dose cyclophosphamide and low-dose radiotherapy. To be eligible, a patient needed to have an advanced solid tumor that was TIL-negative. The TCR originated in a male donor with gallbladder cancer. Sequenced here: PBMCs, sampled before treatment. Recombination linked TRBV7-2 to TRBJ2-7; a stretch of 11 junction bases matches TRBD1. The nucleotide sequence is TGTGCCAGCAGCTTAATTCACGGGGACAGGGGGGAATACGAGCAGTACTTC. Its translation is CASSLIHGDRGEYEQYF.